This section outlines one TCR beta chain sequence together with its context. Its antigen remains unknown. Vbeta (60) and Jbeta (13) primers were used in the PCR. Only in-frame clones appear in the TCRdb table, and some are missing; sequencing was by immunoSEQ multiplex PCR. The table has 150,000 to 180,000 clones, about 76% seen once; the top ten hold approximately 8%. This record belongs to a study of cytomegalovirus exposure and HLA in healthy donors. Overall study findings and caveats: What was likely a sequencing artifact was a cluster of highly shared sequence variants.

This CDR3 contains 13 residues. Germline V lookup: CDR1 MNHNY, CDR2 SVGAGI (reference sequence). Trimming took off 2 bases at V and 1 base at J, with 5 bases between the two ends. The specimen sequenced was PBMCs. This TCR derives from a man aged 25 to 45 in good health and CMV-seropositive. The chain couples TRBV6-6 to TRBJ1-1; D is uncertain. CDR3 in DNA: TGTGCCAGCAGTTACCAGAAGAACACTGAAGCTTTCTTT. This translates into CASSYQKNTEAFF.